The 31 T cell receptor beta chains reported below all come from one sample, sequenced in a study of blood T cells in healthy people across ages (dated by TCRdb to 2015 to 2017). The library was generated by 5' RACE. This sample was sequenced with an Illumina HiSeq 2500. A second PCR of about 6 to 11 cycles was performed with a sample-barcoded 5' primer and a J-beta primer mix. Using fastp trimming at Q25 and MiXCR clonotype assembly, TCRdb reanalyzed the public sequencing data and kept in-frame beta chains. One record per CDR3 amino acid sequence lists the most common genes and DNA. The sample contains just over 1 million distinct CDR3 sequences, 40% to 50% of them found a single time. Of the sample, 15% to 20% falls within the top ten clones. The source material was blood. These receptors all come from a woman aged 60 to 75 in good health.

In DNA, the CDR3 is TGTGCCAGCGGACAGGGGTACTCCTACGAGCAGTACTTC. Residues: CASGQGYSYEQYF. This chain joins TRBV21-1 and TRBJ2-7; the table assigns TRBD1, which was not confirmed against the DNA. TRBV21-1 is listed as a pseudogene. The CDR3 runs to 13 residues.

This chain joins TRBV29-1 and TRBJ2-1; perhaps TRBD2 as D (5 bases). The V and J ends lost 3 bases and 4 bases respectively, with 16 bases between them. The V gene's germline CDR1 is SQVTM and CDR2 ANQGSEA. This CDR3 spans 15 amino acids. The CDR3 region is CSVDEGPNFYNEQFF. The CDR3 nucleotides are TGCAGCGTTGATGAGGGCCCAAATTTTTACAATGAGCAGTTCTTC.

This rearrangement joins TRBV28 to TRBJ1-2; D is ambiguous. V was shortened by 3 bases and J by 4 bases, with 18 bases between the two germline ends. This CDR3 has 16 residues. Germline CDR1 is MDHEN and CDR2 is SYDVKM. The DNA of the CDR3 is TGTGCCAGCAGTTTTCAGACGGACCAAAGTATCTATGGCTACACCTTC. Translating it yields CASSFQTDQSIYGYTF.

This clonotype occurred a few times. This chain joins TRBV4-1 and TRBJ2-5; TRBD1 or TRBD2 may be the D gene (5 bases each). CDR3 length equals 15 residues. Deletions cut 2 bases from V and 1 base from J, with 11 bases between. Germline V gene data show CDR1 as MGHRA and CDR2 as YSYEKL. CDR3 sequence: CASSQFFGGQETQYF. In DNA form, the CDR3 reads TGCGCCAGCAGCCAATTCTTTGGGGGCCAAGAGACCCAGTACTTC.

This clonotype was seen just once. The chain recombines TRBV4-1 with TRBJ2-5; 9 nucleotides agree with TRBD1. J was trimmed by 4 bases and V by 2 bases; bases with no gene match: 11. CDR1 is MGHRA, CDR2 YSYEKL, per germline. The CDR3 totals 17 residues. CDR3 DNA sequence: TGCGCCAGCAGCCAATTCCCAACAGGGGGCGCGGGAGAGACCCAGTACTTC. Translated: CASSQFPTGGAGETQYF.

The rearrangement links TRBV30 to TRBJ2-3; possible D gene TRBD2, 5 bases. Germline loops: CDR1 GTSNPN, CDR2 SVGIG (reference sequence). The V end was cut by 3 bases, the J end by 2 bases, with 15 bases between. CDR3 length equals 15 residues. The DNA for the CDR3 is TGTGCCTGGAGCGCCGGACTCTTATTCACAGATACGCAGTATTTT. Its translation: CAWSAGLLFTDTQYF.

This clonotype was seen a handful of times. The chain employs TRBV28 and TRBJ2-4; D ambiguous. The CDR3 consists of 16 residues. Germline V gene lookup returns CDR1 MDHEN and CDR2 SYDVKM. Trimming removed 3 bases at V and 0 bases at J, with 12 bases between. The CDR3 DNA reads TGTGCCAGCAGTTTTGGCTCGACTCTAGCCAAAAACATTCAGTACTTC. Residues: CASSFGSTLAKNIQYF.

A few counts support this clonotype. Here the CDR3 reads CASSLGGPSNEQFF. The CDR3, as DNA: TGTGCCAGCAGTTTAGGGGGGCCCAGCAATGAGCAGTTCTTC. The rearrangement links TRBV12-3 or TRBV12-4 to TRBJ2-1, with D maybe TRBD1 (6 bases). The CDR3 consists of 14 residues. V was shortened by 1 base and J by 6 bases, with 10 bases between the two germline ends.

This clonotype was detected ten times or more. The chain employs TRBV20-1 and TRBJ1-6, with D tentatively TRBD1 (5 bases). Germline V gene sequence: CDR1 DFQATT, CDR2 SNEGSKA (reference sequence). The CDR3 contains 14 residues. V shed 7 bases and J shed 5 bases, with 15 bases lying between them. The CDR3 region is CSGAAGRNNSPLHF. CDR3 DNA sequence: TGCAGTGGGGCGGCGGGACGGAATAATTCACCCCTCCACTTT.

The genes are TRBV4-2 and TRBJ2-7; D may be TRBD1 (6 bases). The CDR3 is 16 residues long. V shed 0 bases and J shed 2 bases, with 14 bases lying between them. Germline lookup yields CDR1 LGHNA and CDR2 YNFKEQ. The CDR3 DNA follows: TGTGCCAGCAGCCAAGAAGGACAGCCAGTAACCTACGAGCAGTACTTC. Translating it yields CASSQEGQPVTYEQYF.

The chain has TRBV2 and TRBJ2-7; tentatively, D is TRBD1 or TRBD2 (5 bases each). The ends were cut back, 8 bases at V and 2 bases at J, with 13 bases in the middle. Germline V CDR1 and CDR2: SNHLY, FYNNEI. The CDR3 has 13 residues. CDR3 sequence: CASQGRPTYEQYF. As DNA, the CDR3 is TGTGCCAGCCAGGGACGACCTACCTACGAGCAGTACTTC.

A word on this clonotype: A much larger clone is a single base away; this may be a read error. The V gene is TRBV13, the J gene TRBJ2-5; D is perhaps TRBD2 (5 bases). There are 16 residues in the CDR3. The germline gives CDR1 PRHDT, CDR2 FYEKMQ (reference sequence). Trimming cost V 5 bases and J 1 base, with 17 bases left between them. The CDR3 region is CASSDGIGSFQETQYF. DNA for the CDR3: TGTGCCAGCAGCGATGGGATAGGGAGTTTCCAAGAGACCCAGTACTTC. Together with reference TRBV13 and TRBJ2-5, the CDR3 gives the full variable domain: AAGVIQSPRHLIKEKRETATLKCYPIPRHDTVYWYQQGPGQDPQFLISFYEKMQSDKGSIPDRFSAQQFSDYHSELNMSSLELGDSALYFCASSDGIGSFQETQYFGPGTRLLVL.

A remark on this clonotype: One end of the junction fails to match germline, which may point to a read error. The J gene is TRBJ2-1, the V gene TRBV2; no clear D gene. CDR1 and CDR2 from the germline V gene are SNHLY and FYNNEI. This CDR3 is 12 amino acids long. The DNA for the CDR3 is TGTGCCAGCCGCGGAAACAACAATGGGCAGTTCTTC. Translated: CASRGNNNGQFF. The full variable domain, in which reference TRBV2 and TRBJ2-1 provide the parts outside the CDR3, is EPEVTQTPSHQVTQMGQEVILRCVPISNHLYFYWYRQILGQKVEFLVSFYNNEISEKSEIFDDQFSVERPDGSNFTLKIRSTKLEDSAMYFCASRGNNNGQFFGPGTRLTVL.

The chain links TRBV3-1 to TRBJ2-4, with D possibly TRBD2 on 6 matching bases. V dropped 5 bases and J dropped 13 bases, with 12 bases sitting between them. Germline CDR1 LGHDT, CDR2 YNNKEL (reference sequence). The CDR3 spans 11 residues. As DNA, the CDR3 is TGTGCCAGCAGCTCCAGCGGGCTCCAGTACTTC. Protein sequence: CASSSSGLQYF.

This chain uses TRBV12-3 or TRBV12-4 with TRBJ2-1; 10 bases map to TRBD2. Trimming cost V 5 bases and J 5 bases; bases outside gene matches: 9. The CDR3 has 16 residues. CDR3 loop: CASSKQGGLADNEQFF. In DNA, the CDR3 is TGTGCCAGCAGTAAACAGGGAGGACTAGCGGACAATGAGCAGTTCTTC.

The V call is TRBV27, the J call TRBJ2-5; maybe TRBD2 (6 bases). Trimming left V 3 bases short and J 1 base short, with 12 bases between. The CDR3 covers 15 residues. The germline gives CDR1 MNHEY, CDR2 SMNVEV (reference sequence). The CDR3 spells CASSFAGDFQETQYF. Written as DNA, the CDR3 is TGTGCCAGCAGTTTCGCTGGGGACTTCCAAGAGACCCAGTACTTC.

This clonotype was counted many times. Since a much larger clone is just one base distant, this may be a read error. The rearrangement joins TRBV10-3 to TRBJ2-5; TRBD1 matches 7 bases. V dropped 6 bases and J dropped 11; count of bases not matched to a gene: 21. Germline values: CDR1 ENHRY, CDR2 SYGVKD. The CDR3 sequence is 16 residues long. DNA of the CDR3: TGTGCCATCAGCGACCCCCGGGACAGCCCACACAATGAGCAGTACTTC. It is translated as CAISDPRDSPHNEQYF.

CDR3 loop: CSARTLNTEAFF. DNA of the CDR3: TGCAGCGCTCGGACTTTGAACACTGAAGCTTTCTTT. The rearrangement joins TRBV29-1 to TRBJ1-1; the D is unclear. CDR3 length: 12 amino acids. V lost 7 bases and J lost 0, with 9 bases in between. CDR1 is SQVTM and CDR2 is ANQGSEA in the germline V gene.

The gene calls are TRBV7-9 and TRBJ2-2; 10 bases fit TRBD1. CDR1 is SEHNR, CDR2 FQNEAQ, per germline (reference sequence). V lost 6 bases, J lost 3 bases, and 4 bases stayed unmatched. This CDR3 contains 15 residues. The CDR3 bases are TGTGCCAGCAGAGCCGGGACAGGGGACACCGGGGAGCTGTTTTTT. It encodes CASRAGTGDTGELFF. Filled out from reference TRBV7-9 and TRBJ2-2, the complete variable domain reads DTGVSQNPRHKITKRGQNVTFRCDPISEHNRLYWYRQTLGQGPEFLTYFQNEAQLEKSRLLSDRFSAERPKGSFSTLEIQRTEQGDSAMYLCASRAGTGDTGELFFGEGSRLTVL.

The chain joins TRBV20-1 to TRBJ2-3; D is possibly TRBD2 (6 bases). Germline V CDR1 and CDR2: DFQATT, SNEGSKA (reference sequence). Trimming pared 8 bases from V and 4 bases from J, leaving 16 bases between. The CDR3 covers 13 residues. CDR3 DNA: TGCAGTCCAGCCCGACTAGGAGCAGATACGCAGTATTTT. It yields the protein CSPARLGADTQYF.

This clonotype appeared a few times. The J gene is TRBJ1-1, the V gene TRBV11-1; D remains unclear. The germline V and J ends were trimmed by 5 bases and 1 base, with 14 bases remaining between them. Germline V gene data show CDR1 as SGHAT and CDR2 as FQDESV (reference sequence). The CDR3 extends over 15 amino acids. The CDR3 region has the DNA TGTGCCAGCAGCCTGATGCTAGACCCGAACACTGAAGCTTTCTTT. Translated: CASSLMLDPNTEAFF.

This chain uses TRBV6-1 with TRBJ2-7; D unresolved. The CDR3 has 13 residues. Per germline, CDR1 MNHNS and CDR2 SASEGT. The ends were cut back, 7 bases at V and 7 bases at J, with 17 bases in the middle. The CDR3 spells CASIISGLREQYF. The CDR3, as DNA: TGTGCCAGCATCATATCTGGGCTCCGAGAGCAGTACTTC.

This clonotype was counted at least ten times. V usage is TRBV20-1 and J usage is TRBJ2-5; D is unresolved. Germline lookup yields CDR1 DFQATT and CDR2 SNEGSKA (reference sequence). CDR3 size: 13 residues. V lost 0 bases, J lost 4 bases, and 9 bases lay in between. The CDR3 DNA reads TGCAGTGCTAGAGATCACTTTCGAGAGACCCAGTACTTC. Translation: CSARDHFRETQYF.

This chain links TRBV27 with TRBJ2-3, with TRBD2 matching 12 bases. This CDR3 comprises 17 residues. The J segment lost 3 bases and the V segment lost 4 bases, leaving 8 bases of the junction unmatched. CDR1 and CDR2 from the germline V gene are MNHEY and SMNVEV (reference sequence). In DNA, the CDR3 is TGTGCCAGCAGTTCCTTGACTAGCGGGAGAGAAACAGATACGCAGTATTTT. It translates to CASSSLTSGRETDTQYF.

The genes are TRBV15 and TRBJ2-7; TRBD1 matches 10 bases. The CDR3 loop spans 16 amino acids. V lost 0 bases to trimming and J lost 5 bases; unmatched junction nucleotides: 7. Germline CDR1 and CDR2: LNHNV and YYDKDF (reference sequence). CDR3 residues: CATSRDGTGEINEQYF. The DNA for the CDR3 is TGTGCCACCAGCAGAGATGGGACAGGGGAAATCAACGAGCAGTACTTC.

This clonotype has only a few counts. This chain joins TRBV27 and TRBJ2-7, with no clear D. Germline V gene data show CDR1 as MNHEY and CDR2 as SMNVEV (reference sequence). V was shortened by 2 bases and J by 2 bases, with 10 bases between the two germline ends. The CDR3 extends over 14 amino acids. CDR3 region: CASSLRAFAYEQYF. CDR3 nucleotides: TGTGCCAGCAGTTTAAGGGCGTTCGCCTACGAGCAGTACTTC.

The V call is TRBV27, the J call TRBJ1-1; D is possibly TRBD1 (5 bases). This CDR3 is built from 17 residues. In germline, CDR1 is MNHEY, CDR2 SMNVEV (reference sequence). Trimming took off 4 bases at V and 0 bases at J, with 18 bases between the two ends. The CDR3 loop reads CASSSLVQGELNTEAFF. The CDR3 bases are TGTGCCAGCAGTTCCCTGGTCCAGGGCGAATTGAACACTGAAGCTTTCTTT.

This clonotype was seen a handful of times. The rearrangement joins TRBV5-1 to TRBJ2-1, with a tentative D call TRBD2 (6 bases). Germline V gene data show CDR1 as SGHRS and CDR2 as YFSETQ. The CDR3 covers 16 residues. The ends were cut back, 1 base at V and 7 bases at J, with 18 bases in the middle. CDR3 sequence (DNA): TGCGCCAGCAGCTTGAGTCGACTAGAAAGGGCTAATGAGCAGTTCTTC. This sequence encodes CASSLSRLERANEQFF.

The chain carries TRBV6-1 and TRBJ2-7; D unresolved. The length of the CDR3 is 11 residues. Trimming left V 2 bases short and J 6 bases short, with 5 bases between. The V gene's germline CDR1 is MNHNS and CDR2 SASEGT. Here the CDR3 reads CASSEKGEQYF. The CDR3 bases are TGTGCCAGCAGTGAAAAAGGCGAGCAGTACTTC.

The chain joins TRBV11-2 to TRBJ2-5; 7 bases fit TRBD2. V lost 1 base to trimming and J lost 5 bases; unmatched junction nucleotides: 7. Germline lookup yields CDR1 SGHAT and CDR2 FQNNGV. This CDR3 has 15 residues. This chain's CDR3 is CASSLVTAGWETQYF. CDR3 DNA sequence: TGTGCCAGCAGCTTAGTAACAGCGGGATGGGAGACCCAGTACTTC.

The V and J genes are TRBV10-2 and TRBJ2-2; 10 nucleotides match TRBD1. The CDR3 is 16 residues long. The J segment lost 0 bases and the V segment lost 6 bases, leaving 4 bases of the junction unmatched. Germline-derived CDR1 and CDR2 are WSHSY and SAAADI. The CDR3 DNA is TGCGCCAGCAGAGACAGGGGGCCGACGAACACCGGGGAGCTGTTTTTT. It is translated as CASRDRGPTNTGELFF.